This T cell receptor beta chain originates from a study of cytomegalovirus exposure and HLA in healthy donors. V gave up 4 bases and J gave up 5 bases; unmatched junction bases: 7. The CDR3 extends over 14 amino acids. Germline assignment: CDR1 MNHEY and CDR2 SVGAGI. The primer mix had 60 Vbeta and 13 Jbeta primers. The assay was immunoSEQ multiplex PCR, and TCRdb's table has in-frame clones only and misses some. The sample includes around 200,000 clones, about three quarters of them seen just once. Study-wide points: Follow-up analysis later connected one missense variant in DCLRE1C with trimming of TCR beta V- and J-genes. Exclusion as indistinguishable affected some V segments, including TRBV6-2 and TRBV6-3. Usually a TCR sequence was rare, but some public TCRs were found in many donors.

Worth noting for this clone: Its target is unknown.

The TCR was taken from a man between 18 and 29 years old in good health and CMV-seronegative. J is TRBJ1-2 and V is TRBV6-5; 7 bases agree with TRBD1. Input material: PBMCs. CDR3: CASSLGQRLYGYTF. CDR3 nucleotides: TGTGCCAGCAGTTTGGGACAGCGTCTTTATGGCTACACCTTC.